This entry describes one TCR beta chain. The ends lost 7 bases at V and 0 bases at J; junction bases unmatched: 4. Germline CDR1 reads SNHLY; CDR2 reads FYNNEI. The CDR3 is 17 amino acids. Cohorts were determined from participant-reported clinical history. These data belong to a study of blood T cell repertoires in COVID-19. The protocol was immunoSEQ multiplex PCR, while the TCRdb copy is restricted to in-frame clones and leaves out a portion. This table has approximately 230,000 clones, 85% to 90% appearing once. The V call is TRBV2, the J call TRBJ2-2; 14 bases map to TRBD2. The sample comprised PBMCs or T cells enriched from blood (not recorded which). This clonotype was obtained from a man aged 40-49 years who had recovered from COVID-19. The CDR3 DNA reads TGTGCCAGCACTTGGACTAGCGGGGGGCCGAACACCGGGGAGCTGTTTTTT. Protein product: CASTWTSGGPNTGELFF.